This T cell receptor beta chain was identified in a study of cytomegalovirus exposure and HLA in healthy donors (dated by TCRdb to the late 2010s). In terms of the full investigation: An earlier analysis of some 550 of the donors reported more than 250 Gb of sequence data and 117 million unique TCR beta sequences from about 180 million T cells. A later analysis re-examined previously published TCR beta repertoires from roughly 650 donors and added high-resolution HLA genotyping to investigate patterns of TCR occurrence. Among the approximately 400 genotyped donors, about 85% belonged to the genetic ancestry cluster associated with self-reported Caucasian donors. In addition to the first cohort of hundreds of subjects, a separate validation cohort of about 120 different subjects was used. Among some 400 genotyped donors of the cohort, an average of around 240,000 unique TCR beta nucleotide sequences was sequenced per donor, of which 15% to 20% were non-productive. The aim of the study was to test whether cataloging public T cell receptors could identify signatures of past pathogen exposure. HLA typing included class I and class II loci at four-digit resolution. Because of strong linkage in the cohort, five DR-DQ haplotypes were treated as single units for association and clustering. Using immunosequencing, the study profiled T cell repertoires from fewer than 850 subjects and related those repertoires to cytomegalovirus serostatus. Alongside the repertoire data, information on donor age, sex, ethnicity and CMV serostatus was compiled. The study combined high-throughput TCR immunosequencing, statistical association of individual TCRs with disease status, and machine learning to predict cytomegalovirus infection status. An early release that covered about 600 HLA-typed donors contained about 300 gigabases of sequencing data and 75 million to 100 million unique TCR sequences. Typing coverage differed by locus: A, B, C, DRB1 and DQB1 were typed in about 620-640 donors, DQA1 in roughly 500, DPA1 in nearly 610, and DPB1 in just under 490. All discovery cohort repertoires had been generated using a single sequencing platform. Genome-wide SNP genotypes for about three fifths of the roughly 670 donors were used in a later genetic analysis, which treated that subset as a discovery cohort. Rather than drawing on any new phenotypic data, the later analysis identified candidate immune exposures from TCR beta sequences and the way those sequences occurred across donors. To decide whether each TCR beta V gene segment behaved as functional or pseudogenic, an earlier analysis of approximately 590 of the donors relied on high-throughput TCR beta sequencing.

Turning to this clone: Which antigen it targets is not known. No much larger clone exists at a distance of one base, and base qualities are not known.

The cohort was made up of 666 healthy bone marrow donors. At the time of sampling, all cohort members were nominally healthy, though unrecorded immune exposures were likely present. The donor tested CMV seronegative and was one of the 352 seronegative cohort members. A peripheral blood sample was collected from each donor, and TCR beta sequencing was performed on peripheral blood mononuclear cells. The Qiagen DNeasy Blood Extraction Kit was used to extract genomic DNA from the blood cell samples. What the study reported, not specific to this receptor: Compared with equally common non-associated chains, HLA-associated TCR beta chains in a later analysis were more clonally expanded and had lower generation probabilities. In a later analysis, more than 15,000 TCR beta sequences were associated with specific HLA alleles at a false discovery rate of 0.05. A later genetic analysis associated a missense DCLRE1C variant with V-gene and J-gene trimming of TCR beta chains, and an independent cohort replicated the association. A few of the identified cytomegalovirus-associated TCR beta chains were confirmed in vitro to be specific for cytomegalovirus antigens. The earlier analysis of about 600 of the donors excluded some 16 rarely observed V segments, including chromosome 9 orphons, because counts were too low. Broadly in line with IMGT annotations, most TCR beta V segments showed up in productive rearrangements about 87% or about 30% of the time in an earlier analysis of roughly 590 of the donors. Because HLA typing was unavailable for some donors at each locus, only the typed subset was used in association tests. In the study, around 150 TCR beta chains were listed as associated with cytomegalovirus. Compared with the roughly 720-donor mean, donors in an Asian-associated ancestry cluster had fewer N-insertions in productive TCRs, according to a later genetic analysis. In a later analysis, TCR association rates were found to vary across HLA loci, with the most associated TCRs seen for DRB1 alleles and the fewest for HLA-C alleles. The sequencing pipeline was judged likely to have produced a cluster of highly shared sequence variants as a technical artifact. Cytomegalovirus status was reported to be diagnosed by the classifier with high specificity and sensitivity in both the original and validation cohorts. According to a later analysis, most CMV-associated TCR beta chains appeared to be HLA-restricted, and the HLA associations seemed to be driven largely by CMV exposure. Strong co-occurrence of HLA alleles, especially DR and DQ, made assigning TCR associations to individual alleles difficult. Across donors, most TCR sequences were observed very rarely, whereas some public TCRs were present in many individuals. A later analysis reported that several top co-occurrence clusters appeared linked to parvovirus B19, influenza, CMV and Epstein-Barr virus. Linkage disequilibrium might explain the correlated functional status among segregating V segments, but an unknown experimental factor could not be ruled out. Only TCR beta chains were sequenced in this cohort, and the absence of alpha or paired-chain data limited detectable features. A further reported finding was that TCR beta sequences accurately predicted the HLA-A and HLA-B alleles for most subjects in the first cohort. The only immune exposure information available for the cohort was CMV serostatus. The authors suggested that the approach could potentially be extended to other disease states and immunological phenotypes. Roughly uniform sequencing depth across donors was assumed in presence/absence analyses, although this assumption may not hold. The 87-base-pair reads could not distinguish some IMGT-functional V segments, including TRBV6-2 and TRBV6-3, so those segments were excluded.

The cysteine opens and the phenylalanine closes a CDR3 of 12 amino acids. Kept here is only the CDR3 DNA, which spans 36 bases and is read in frame from base 1. CDR1 MDHEN and CDR2 SYDVKM were looked up in the germline V gene. Relative to germline, V is 7 bases shorter and J is 7 bases shorter, with 10 bases between their ends. Library preparation was by the immunoSEQ multiplex PCR assay. The multiplex PCR relied on a mix of 60 forward primers for TCR Vbeta segments and 13 reverse primers for TCR Jbeta segments. The CDR3 region of rearranged TCR beta genes was amplified from genomic DNA by a multiplex PCR assay. On the Illumina HiSeq System, the amplified TCR beta libraries were sequenced as 87-base-pair reads. Under the source paper's analysis protocol: A later analysis tallied some 79 million unique TCR beta chains across the 666 repertoires, and about 10 million of those chains were shared by two or more donors. To remove PCR and sequencing errors, raw reads were error-corrected and collapsed into unique sequences using a nearest-neighbor algorithm that merged closely related sequences. To assign V, D and J gene segments, CDR3 sequences were aligned to IMGT reference sequences. Each retained sequence needed at least a six-nucleotide match to both a V gene segment and a J gene segment. Rearrangements were classified as productive when the CDR3 lacked stop codons and remained in frame with V and J, and all other rearrangements were classified as non-productive. Following IMGT convention, CDR3 was defined as the stretch from the second conserved V-encoded cysteine to the conserved J-encoded phenylalanine. The earlier analysis of a few hundred of the donors excluded sequences that lacked an unambiguous match to a single V gene segment. In an earlier analysis of some 590 of the donors, a V segment was called functional when productive rearrangements were above 56.7%, and segregating when the standard deviation between donors exceeded 5%. A statistical classification framework was built for diagnosing cytomegalovirus status from the catalog of TCR beta chain sequences. In a later analysis, V and J genes were assigned by comparing TCR nucleotide sequences against IMGT/GENE-DB human TR gene sequences. In a later analysis, CDR3 sequences and most-parsimonious VDJ recombination scenarios were assigned using the TCRdist pipeline. In a later analysis, each TCR beta chain was defined by its CDR3 amino acid sequence together with its V-gene family, and reads lacking a unique V-gene family were excluded. To address suspected cross-contamination and a sequencing artifact, a later analysis removed a few hundred highly shared, low-generation-probability nucleotide sequences. For each public chain, a later analysis derived a clonal expansion index from normalized ranks of inferred template counts within each repertoire. A later analysis computed generation probabilities with a VDJ recombination model fitted to out-of-frame rearrangements, and checked the results against IGoR. In a later analysis, TCR-TCR, TCR-HLA and TCR-CMV co-occurrence was scored with hypergeometric tests, and a repertoire-size bias correction was applied to TCR pairs. False discovery rates were estimated in a later analysis by permuting HLA or CMV assignments 20 times. In a later analysis, co-occurring TCRs were grouped with DBSCAN, and TCRdist sequence similarity was added when clustering was performed within HLA-allele-positive subsets. For co-occurrence clustering, repertoires with fewer than 30,000 or more than 120,000 public chains were excluded, along with four or five repertoires with anomalous nucleotide sharing. TCRdb's version of the immuneACCESS table is confined to in-frame rearrangements and falls short of the full clone set. An unresolved V gene accounts for under half of the shortfall where checked; the remainder is of unknown origin. For V, J and clone size, that table is used; D and trimming come from the DNA. This sample is represented by 170,000 or so clones; 80% of them were singletons. The ten biggest clones cover 0.5% to 0.8% of the sample.

This chain is built from TRBV28 and TRBJ1-4, with the D gene call left open. The receptor was isolated from a boy younger than 18 in good health and CMV-seronegative. The sample consisted of PBMCs. The CDR3 region reads CASKGVGEKLFF. The bases are TGTGCCAGCAAGGGAGTTGGTGAAAAACTGTTTTTT. This CDR3, with the reference TRBV28 and TRBJ1-4 proteins standing in past its ends, gives the full variable domain DVKVTQSSRYLVKRTGEKVFLECVQDMDHENMFWYRQDPGLGLRLIYFSYDVKMKEKGDIPEGYSVSREKKERFSLILESASTNQTSMYLCASKGVGEKLFFGSGTQLSVL.